This T cell receptor beta chain was profiled in a study of blood T cell repertoires in COVID-19. Across the whole study: Samples of COVID-19 (acute and convalescent) were obtained from the United States, Italy and Spain. Nucleic acid was either cDNA or gDNA, and it came from T cells, B-cell-depleted T cells, or PBMCs.

Trimming took off 5 bases at V and 5 bases at J, with 18 bases between the two ends. CDR3 length: 15 residues. CDR1 MNHEY and CDR2 SMNVEV come from the germline V gene (reference sequence). Clones were read by immunoSEQ multiplex PCR, and TCRdb kept only the in-frame ones, dropping some. The repertoire includes 240,000 or so clones, 85% to 90% of them detected once, and roughly 10% sits in the top ten. This chain joins TRBV27 and TRBJ1-2, with D tentatively TRBD1 (5 bases). The sequence was collected from a man aged 35 to 55 who had recovered from COVID-19. Sequencing was performed on PBMCs or T cells enriched from blood (not recorded which). The CDR3 DNA reads TGTGCCAGCAGTCCGGCCAGGGAATTCGGTTATGGCTACACCTTC. It encodes CASSPAREFGYGYTF.